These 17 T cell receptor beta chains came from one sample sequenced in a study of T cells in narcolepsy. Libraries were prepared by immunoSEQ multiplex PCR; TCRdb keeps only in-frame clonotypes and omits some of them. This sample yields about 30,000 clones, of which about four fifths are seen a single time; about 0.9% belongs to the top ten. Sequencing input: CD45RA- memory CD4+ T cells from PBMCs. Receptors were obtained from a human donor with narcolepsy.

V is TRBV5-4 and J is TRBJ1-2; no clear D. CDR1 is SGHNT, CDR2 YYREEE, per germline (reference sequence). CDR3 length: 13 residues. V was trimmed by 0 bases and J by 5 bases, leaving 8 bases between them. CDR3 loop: CASSLGQDYGYTF. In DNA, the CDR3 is TGTGCCAGCAGCTTGGGTCAGGATTATGGCTACACCTTC.

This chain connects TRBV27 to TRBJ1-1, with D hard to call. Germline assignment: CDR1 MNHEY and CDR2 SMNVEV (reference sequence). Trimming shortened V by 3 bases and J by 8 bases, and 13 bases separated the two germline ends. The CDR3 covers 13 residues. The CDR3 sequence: CASSLGSRGEAFF. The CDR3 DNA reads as TGTGCCAGCAGTTTGGGCAGTCGAGGGGAAGCTTTCTTT.

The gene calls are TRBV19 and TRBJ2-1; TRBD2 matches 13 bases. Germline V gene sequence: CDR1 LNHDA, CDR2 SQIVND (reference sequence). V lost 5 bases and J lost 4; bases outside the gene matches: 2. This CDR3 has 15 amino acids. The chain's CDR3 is CASSLTSGGYNEQFF. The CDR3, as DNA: TGTGCCAGTAGTCTGACTAGCGGGGGGTACAATGAGCAGTTCTTC.

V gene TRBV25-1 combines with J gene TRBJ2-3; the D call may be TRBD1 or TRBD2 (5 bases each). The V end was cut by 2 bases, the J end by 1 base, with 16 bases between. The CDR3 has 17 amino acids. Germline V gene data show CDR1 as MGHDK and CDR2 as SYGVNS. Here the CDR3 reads CASSEGGSWSRTDTQYF. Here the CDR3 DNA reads TGTGCCAGCAGTGAAGGGGGATCCTGGTCTCGCACAGATACGCAGTATTTT. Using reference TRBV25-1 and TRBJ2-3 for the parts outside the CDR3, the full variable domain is EADIYQTPRYLVIGTGKKITLECSQTMGHDKMYWYQQDPGMELHLIHYSYGVNSTEKGDLSSESTVSRIRTEHFPLTLESARPSHTSQYLCASSEGGSWSRTDTQYFGPGTRLTVL.

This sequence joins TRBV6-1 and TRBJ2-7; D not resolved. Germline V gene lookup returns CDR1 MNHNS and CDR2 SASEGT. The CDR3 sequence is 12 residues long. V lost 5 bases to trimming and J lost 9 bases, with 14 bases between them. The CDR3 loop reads CASSPLEKVQYF. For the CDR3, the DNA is TGTGCCAGCAGTCCCCTCGAAAAGGTGCAGTACTTC.

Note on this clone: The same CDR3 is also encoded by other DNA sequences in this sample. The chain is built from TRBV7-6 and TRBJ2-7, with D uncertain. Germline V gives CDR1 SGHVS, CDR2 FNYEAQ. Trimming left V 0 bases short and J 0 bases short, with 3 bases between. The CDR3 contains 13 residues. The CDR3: CASSLAASYEQYF. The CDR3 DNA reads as TGTGCCAGCAGCTTAGCCGCCTCCTACGAGCAGTACTTC. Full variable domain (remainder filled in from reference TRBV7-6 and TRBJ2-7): GAGVSQSPRYKVTKRGQDVALRCDPISGHVSLYWYRQALGQGPEFLTYFNYEAQQDKSGLPNDRFSAERPEGSISTLTIQRTEQRDSAMYRCASSLAASYEQYFGPGTRLTVT.

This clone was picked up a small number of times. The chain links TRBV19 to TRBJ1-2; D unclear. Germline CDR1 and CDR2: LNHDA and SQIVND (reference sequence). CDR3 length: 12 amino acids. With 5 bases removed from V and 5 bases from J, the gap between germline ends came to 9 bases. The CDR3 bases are TGTGCCAGTAGTTCCGACTCGTATGGCTACACCTTC. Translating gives CASSSDSYGYTF.

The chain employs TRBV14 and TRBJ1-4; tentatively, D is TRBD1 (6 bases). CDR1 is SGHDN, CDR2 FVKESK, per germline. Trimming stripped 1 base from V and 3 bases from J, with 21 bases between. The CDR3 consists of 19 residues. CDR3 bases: TGTGCCAGCAGCCAAGGCCTGTCACACAGGGTGACTTCTAATGAAAAACTGTTTTTT. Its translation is CASSQGLSHRVTSNEKLFF.

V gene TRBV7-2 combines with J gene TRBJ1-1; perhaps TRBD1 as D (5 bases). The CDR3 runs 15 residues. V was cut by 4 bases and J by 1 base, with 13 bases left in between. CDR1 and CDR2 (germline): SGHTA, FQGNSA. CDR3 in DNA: TGTGCCAGCAGCTCAGAGGGAACAGGGAACACTGAAGCTTTCTTT. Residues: CASSSEGTGNTEAFF.

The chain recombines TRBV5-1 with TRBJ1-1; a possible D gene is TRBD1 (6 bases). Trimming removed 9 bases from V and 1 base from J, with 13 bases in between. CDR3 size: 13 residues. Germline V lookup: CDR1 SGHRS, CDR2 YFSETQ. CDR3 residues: CATAQGWNTEAFF. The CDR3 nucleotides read TGCGCCACCGCACAGGGTTGGAACACTGAAGCTTTCTTT.

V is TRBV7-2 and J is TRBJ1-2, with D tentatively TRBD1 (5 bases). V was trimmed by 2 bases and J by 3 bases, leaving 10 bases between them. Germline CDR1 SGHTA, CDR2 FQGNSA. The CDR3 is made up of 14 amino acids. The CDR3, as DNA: TGTGCCAGCAGCTTATACCAGGGAGACTATGGCTACACCTTC. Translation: CASSLYQGDYGYTF. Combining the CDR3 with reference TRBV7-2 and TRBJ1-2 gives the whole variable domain GAGVSQSPSNKVTEKGKDVELRCDPISGHTALYWYRQSLGQGLEFLIYFQGNSAPDKSGLPSDRFSAERTGGSVSTLTIQRTQQEDSAVYLCASSLYQGDYGYTFGSGTRLTVV.

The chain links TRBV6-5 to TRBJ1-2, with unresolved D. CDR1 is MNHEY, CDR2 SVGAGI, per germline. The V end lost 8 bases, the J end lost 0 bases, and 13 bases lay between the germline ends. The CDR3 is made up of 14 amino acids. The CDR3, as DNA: TGTGCCAGCCAGGACCGTAGGGCTAACTATGGCTACACCTTC. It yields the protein CASQDRRANYGYTF.

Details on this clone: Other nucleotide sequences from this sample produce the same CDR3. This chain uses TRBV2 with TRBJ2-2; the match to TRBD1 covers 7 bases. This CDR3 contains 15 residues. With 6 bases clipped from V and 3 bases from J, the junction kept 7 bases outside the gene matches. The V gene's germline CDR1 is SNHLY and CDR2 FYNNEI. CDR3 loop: CASRSGQAYTGELFF. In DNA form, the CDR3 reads TGTGCCAGCAGATCAGGACAGGCATACACCGGGGAGCTGTTTTTT.

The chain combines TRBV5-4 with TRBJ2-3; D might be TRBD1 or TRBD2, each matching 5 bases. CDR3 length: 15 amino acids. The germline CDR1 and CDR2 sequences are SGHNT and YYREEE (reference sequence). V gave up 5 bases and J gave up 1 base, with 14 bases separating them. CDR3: CASSVGPRGTDTQYF. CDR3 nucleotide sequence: TGTGCCAGCAGTGTGGGACCGAGGGGCACAGATACGCAGTATTTT.

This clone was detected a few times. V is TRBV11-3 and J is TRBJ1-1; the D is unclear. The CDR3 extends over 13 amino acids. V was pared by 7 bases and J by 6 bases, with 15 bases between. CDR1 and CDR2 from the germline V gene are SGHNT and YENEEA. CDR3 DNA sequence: TGTGCCAGCACCTGGCGGGAGGGTCCTGAAGCTTTCTTT. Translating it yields CASTWREGPEAFF.

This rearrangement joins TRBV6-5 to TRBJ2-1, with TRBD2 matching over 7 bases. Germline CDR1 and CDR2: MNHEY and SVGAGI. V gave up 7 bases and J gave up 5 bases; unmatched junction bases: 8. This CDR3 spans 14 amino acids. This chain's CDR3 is CASTSWGGNNEQFF. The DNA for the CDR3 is TGTGCCAGCACCTCCTGGGGGGGAAACAATGAGCAGTTCTTC.

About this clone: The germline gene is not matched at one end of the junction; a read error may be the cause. The CDR3 nucleotides read TGTGCCAGCAGTGAGTACAGGGCCAATAAGCAGTTCTTC. Residues: CASSEYRANKQFF. V gene TRBV6-1 combines with J gene TRBJ2-1; D possibly corresponds to TRBD1 (6 bases). The germline V gene encodes CDR1 MNHNS and CDR2 SASEGT. The length of the CDR3 is 13 residues.